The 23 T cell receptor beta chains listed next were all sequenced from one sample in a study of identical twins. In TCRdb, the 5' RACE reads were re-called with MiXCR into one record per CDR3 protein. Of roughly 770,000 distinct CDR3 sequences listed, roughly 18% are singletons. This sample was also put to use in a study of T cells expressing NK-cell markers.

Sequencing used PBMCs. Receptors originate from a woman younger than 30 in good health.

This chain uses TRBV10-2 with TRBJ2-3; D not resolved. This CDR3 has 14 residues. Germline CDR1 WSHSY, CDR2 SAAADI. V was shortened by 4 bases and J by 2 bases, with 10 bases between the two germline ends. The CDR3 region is CASSARGITDTQYF. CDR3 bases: TGCGCCAGCAGTGCGCGCGGAATCACAGATACGCAGTATTTT.

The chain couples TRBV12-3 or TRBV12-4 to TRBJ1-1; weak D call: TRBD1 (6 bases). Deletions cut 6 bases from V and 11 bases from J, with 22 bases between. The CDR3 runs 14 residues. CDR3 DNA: TGTGCCAGCAGAACAACAGGACAGCCGTTCCGGGCTTTCTTT. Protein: CASRTTGQPFRAFF.

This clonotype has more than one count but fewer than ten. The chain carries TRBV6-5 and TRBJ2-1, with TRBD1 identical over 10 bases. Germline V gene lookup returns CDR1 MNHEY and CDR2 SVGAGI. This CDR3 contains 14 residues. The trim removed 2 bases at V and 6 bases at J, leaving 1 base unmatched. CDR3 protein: CASSYGTGANEQFF. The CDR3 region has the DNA TGTGCCAGCAGTTACGGGACAGGGGCCAATGAGCAGTTCTTC.

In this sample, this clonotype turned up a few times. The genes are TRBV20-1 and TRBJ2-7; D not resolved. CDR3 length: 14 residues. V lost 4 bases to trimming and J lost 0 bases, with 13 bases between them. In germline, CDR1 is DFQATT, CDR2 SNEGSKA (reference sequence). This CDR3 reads CSAISGSRSYEQYF. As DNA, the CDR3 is TGCAGTGCTATTTCAGGATCCCGCTCCTACGAGCAGTACTTC.

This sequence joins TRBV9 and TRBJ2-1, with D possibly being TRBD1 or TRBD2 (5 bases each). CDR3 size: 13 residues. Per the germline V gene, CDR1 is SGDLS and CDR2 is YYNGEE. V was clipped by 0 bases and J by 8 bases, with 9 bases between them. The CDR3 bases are TGTGCCAGCAGCGTAGACCGGGGCGATGAGCAGTTCTTC. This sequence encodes CASSVDRGDEQFF.

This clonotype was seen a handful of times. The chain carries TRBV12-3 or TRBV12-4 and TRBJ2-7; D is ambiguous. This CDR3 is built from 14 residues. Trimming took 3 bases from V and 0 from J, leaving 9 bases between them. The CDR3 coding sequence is TGTGCCAGCAGTTTCACAAGACCCTCCTACGAGCAGTACTTC. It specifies CASSFTRPSYEQYF.

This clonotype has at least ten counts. The CDR3 DNA reads TGCAGTGCTAGAGACGGCAGGGTTCCCTACGAGCAGTACTTC. Protein product: CSARDGRVPYEQYF. The genes are TRBV20-1 and TRBJ2-7; maybe TRBD1 (5 bases). The V end was cut by 0 bases, the J end by 2 bases, with 11 bases between. The CDR3 is made up of 14 amino acids. The germline V gene encodes CDR1 DFQATT and CDR2 SNEGSKA (reference sequence).

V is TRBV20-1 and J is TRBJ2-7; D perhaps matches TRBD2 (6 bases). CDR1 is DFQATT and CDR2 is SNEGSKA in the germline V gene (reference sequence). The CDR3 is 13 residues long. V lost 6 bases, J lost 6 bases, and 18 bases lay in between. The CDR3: CSAFLGGGSEQYF. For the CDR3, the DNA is TGCAGTGCCTTCCTCGGTGGAGGGAGCGAGCAGTACTTC.

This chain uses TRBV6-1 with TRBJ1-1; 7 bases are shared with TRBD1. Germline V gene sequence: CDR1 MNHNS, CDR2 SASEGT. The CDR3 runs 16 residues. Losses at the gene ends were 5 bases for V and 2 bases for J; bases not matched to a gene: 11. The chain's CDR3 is CASSPFHGQVNTEAFF. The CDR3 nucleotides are TGTGCCAGCAGTCCTTTCCACGGACAGGTCAACACTGAAGCTTTCTTT.

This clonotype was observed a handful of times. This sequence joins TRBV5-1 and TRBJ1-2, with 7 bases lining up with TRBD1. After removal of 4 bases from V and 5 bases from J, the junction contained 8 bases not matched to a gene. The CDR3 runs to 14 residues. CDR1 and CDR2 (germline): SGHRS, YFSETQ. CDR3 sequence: CASSQDRSSYGYTF. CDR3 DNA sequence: TGCGCCAGCAGCCAGGACAGGAGTTCTTATGGCTACACCTTC.

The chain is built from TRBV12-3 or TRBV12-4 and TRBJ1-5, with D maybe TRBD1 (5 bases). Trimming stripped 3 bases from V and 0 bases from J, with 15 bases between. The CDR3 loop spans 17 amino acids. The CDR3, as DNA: TGTGCCAGCAGTTTTGGCCAGGGAGGAAGTAGCAATCAGCCCCAGCATTTT. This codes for CASSFGQGGSSNQPQHF.

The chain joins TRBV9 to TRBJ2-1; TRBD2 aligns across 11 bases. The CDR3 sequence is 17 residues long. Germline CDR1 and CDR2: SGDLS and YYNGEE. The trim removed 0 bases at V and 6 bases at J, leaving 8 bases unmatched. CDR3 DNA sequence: TGTGCCAGCAGCGTAGCTGCGTTAGCGGGGGGGGGCAATGAGCAGTTCTTC. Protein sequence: CASSVAALAGGGNEQFF.

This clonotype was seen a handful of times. The CDR3 DNA sequence: TGTGCCAGCAGCTCCCCGAGGGCGGACATCGGCCTCAATAGCAATCAGCCCCAGCATTTT. Its translation: CASSSPRADIGLNSNQPQHF. The chain combines TRBV7-8 with TRBJ1-5; the D gene is possibly TRBD1 (5 bases). The germline V gene encodes CDR1 SGHVS and CDR2 FQNEAQ. V was pared by 4 bases and J by 0 bases, with 25 bases between. This CDR3 has 20 residues. The full variable domain, with the rest looked up from reference TRBV7-8 and TRBJ1-5, is GAGVSQSPRYKVAKRGQDVALRCDPISGHVSLFWYQQALGQGPEFLTYFQNEAQLDKSGLPSDRFFAERPEGSVSTLKIQRTQQEDSAVYLCASSSPRADIGLNSNQPQHFGDGTRLSIL.

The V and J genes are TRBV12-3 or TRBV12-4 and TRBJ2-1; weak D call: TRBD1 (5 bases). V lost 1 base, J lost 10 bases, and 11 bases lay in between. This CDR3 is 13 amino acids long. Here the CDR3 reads CASSLGQGWEQFF. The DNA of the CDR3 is TGTGCCAGCAGTTTAGGGCAGGGCTGGGAGCAGTTCTTC.

CDR3 sequence reads: CASSPGQAQETQYF. CDR3 DNA: TGTGCCAGCAGCCCCGGACAGGCTCAAGAGACCCAGTACTTC. This chain connects TRBV7-2 to TRBJ2-5; TRBD1 matches 7 bases. The CDR3 has 14 amino acids. The V segment lost 5 bases and the J segment 2 bases; nucleotides outside the gene matches: 5. Germline loops: CDR1 SGHTA, CDR2 FQGNSA.

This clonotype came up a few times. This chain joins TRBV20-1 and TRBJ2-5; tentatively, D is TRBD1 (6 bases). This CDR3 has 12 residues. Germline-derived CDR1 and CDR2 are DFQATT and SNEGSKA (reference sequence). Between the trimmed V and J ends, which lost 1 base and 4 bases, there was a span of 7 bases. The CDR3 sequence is CSARAQGETQYF. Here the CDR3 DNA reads TGCAGTGCTAGAGCACAGGGAGAGACCCAGTACTTC.

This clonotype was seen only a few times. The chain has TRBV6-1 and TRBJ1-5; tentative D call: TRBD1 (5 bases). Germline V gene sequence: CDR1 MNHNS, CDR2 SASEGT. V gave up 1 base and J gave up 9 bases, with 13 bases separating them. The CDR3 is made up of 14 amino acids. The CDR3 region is CASSEGGRRMPQHF. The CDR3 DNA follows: TGTGCCAGCAGTGAAGGGGGCAGGAGGATGCCCCAGCATTTT.

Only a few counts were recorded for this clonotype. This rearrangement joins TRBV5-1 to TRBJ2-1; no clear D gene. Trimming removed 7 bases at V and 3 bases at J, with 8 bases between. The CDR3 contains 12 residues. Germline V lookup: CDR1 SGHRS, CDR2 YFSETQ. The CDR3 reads CASGGIYNEQFF. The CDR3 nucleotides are TGCGCCAGCGGTGGGATCTACAATGAGCAGTTCTTC.

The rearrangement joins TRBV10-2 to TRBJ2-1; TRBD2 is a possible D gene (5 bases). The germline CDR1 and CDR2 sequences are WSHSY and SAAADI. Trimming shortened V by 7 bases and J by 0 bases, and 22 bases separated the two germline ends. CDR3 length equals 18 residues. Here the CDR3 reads CASKSRRGAASSYNEQFF. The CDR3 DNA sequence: TGCGCCAGCAAGAGCCGACGGGGAGCGGCCAGCTCCTACAATGAGCAGTTCTTC.

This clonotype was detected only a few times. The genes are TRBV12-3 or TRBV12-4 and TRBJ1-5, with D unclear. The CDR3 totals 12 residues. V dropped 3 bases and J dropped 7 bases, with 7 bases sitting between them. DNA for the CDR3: TGTGCCAGCAGTTTTAGTCCACAGCCCCAGCATTTT. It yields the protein CASSFSPQPQHF.

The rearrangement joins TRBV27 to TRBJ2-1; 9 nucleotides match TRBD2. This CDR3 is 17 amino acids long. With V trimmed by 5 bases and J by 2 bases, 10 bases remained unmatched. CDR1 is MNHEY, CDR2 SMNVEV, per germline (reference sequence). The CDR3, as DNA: TGTGCCAGCAGTCGGGTAGCGGGAGCTATCCCCTACAATGAGCAGTTCTTC. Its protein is CASSRVAGAIPYNEQFF.

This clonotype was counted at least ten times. CDR3 loop: CASSPGSFYNEQFF. The DNA for the CDR3 is TGTGCCAGCAGCCCGGGTAGTTTTTACAATGAGCAGTTCTTC. The V call is TRBV5-6, the J call TRBJ2-1; D is unresolved. This CDR3 region has 14 residues. The germline V gene encodes CDR1 SGHDT and CDR2 YYEEEE. V was pared by 4 bases and J by 4 bases, with 12 bases between.

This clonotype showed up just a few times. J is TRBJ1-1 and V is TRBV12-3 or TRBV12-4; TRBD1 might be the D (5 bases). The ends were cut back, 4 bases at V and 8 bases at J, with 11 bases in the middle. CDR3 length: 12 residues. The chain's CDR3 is CASSSLYREAFF. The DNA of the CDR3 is TGTGCCAGCAGTTCCCTATACAGGGAAGCTTTCTTT.